Sequencing of this T cell receptor (beta chain) was carried out in a study of blood T cells in healthy people across ages. With a J-beta primer mix and a sample-barcoded 5' primer, a second PCR ran 7 to 11 cycles. Each cDNA molecule was tagged by a template-switch adaptor with 12 random nucleotides. TCRdb recomputed calls from the 5' RACE reads with MiXCR, one row per CDR3 protein. Counted here are 1.5 million to 2 million distinct CDR3 sequences, approximately 28% occurring once; the ten biggest clones make up more than 6%. This clonotype was observed a handful of times. This CDR3 has 13 amino acids. CDR1 and CDR2 (germline): SQVTM, ANQGSEA.

This TCR derives from a woman aged 30 to 39 in good health. The sample was blood. The chain links TRBV29-1 to TRBJ2-7; 7 bases are a match to TRBD2. CDR3 DNA: TGCAGTGACCGGGGGGTCCCCTACAATGAGCAGTACTTC. Its protein is CSDRGVPYNEQYF.